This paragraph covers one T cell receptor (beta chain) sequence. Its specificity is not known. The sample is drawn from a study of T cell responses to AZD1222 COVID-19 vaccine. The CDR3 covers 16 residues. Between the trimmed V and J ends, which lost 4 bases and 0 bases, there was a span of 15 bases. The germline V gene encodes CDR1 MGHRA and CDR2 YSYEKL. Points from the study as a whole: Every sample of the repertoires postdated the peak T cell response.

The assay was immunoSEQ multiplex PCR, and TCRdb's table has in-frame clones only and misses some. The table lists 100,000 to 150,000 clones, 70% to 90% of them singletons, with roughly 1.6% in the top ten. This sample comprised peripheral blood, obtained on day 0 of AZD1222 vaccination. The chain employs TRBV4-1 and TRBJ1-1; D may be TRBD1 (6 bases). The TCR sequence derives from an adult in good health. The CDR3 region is CASSPAPGQMNTEAFF. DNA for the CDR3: TGCGCCAGCAGCCCTGCTCCGGGACAAATGAACACTGAAGCTTTCTTT.